The 27 T cell receptor beta chains below were found in one sample sequenced in a study of T cells after posttransplantation cyclophosphamide. The data were produced by immunoSEQ multiplex PCR, yet TCRdb's version contains in-frame clones alone and is incomplete. Observed in the sample are 30,000 to 35,000 clones, none of them singletons. Specimen: PBMCs. The receptors shown here come from a woman between 25 and 40 years old in good health and a related stem cell transplant donor.

This clone was observed many times. The chain is built from TRBV19 and TRBJ1-3; D might be TRBD1 (6 bases). The V end was cut by 4 bases, the J end by 4 bases, with 14 bases between. CDR1 and CDR2 from the germline V gene are LNHDA and SQIVND (reference sequence). This CDR3 spans 15 amino acids. The CDR3 DNA reads as TGTGCCAGTAGTACCGGCGGGGGCAGGGGAAACACCATATATTTT. Amino acid sequence: CASSTGGGRGNTIYF. The full variable domain, in which reference TRBV19 and TRBJ1-3 provide the parts outside the CDR3, is DGGITQSPKYLFRKEGQNVTLSCEQNLNHDAMYWYRQDPGQGLRLIYYSQIVNDFQKGDIAEGYSVSREKKESFPLTVTSAQKNPTAFYLCASSTGGGRGNTIYFGEGSWLTVV.

This clone was seen ten or more times. This rearrangement joins TRBV7-2 to TRBJ2-7; 12 bases fit TRBD2. The CDR3 loop spans 14 amino acids. CDR1 is SGHTA, CDR2 FQGNSA, per germline. Germline trimming cut 5 bases from V and 6 bases from J; bases unmatched to any gene: 5. The CDR3 protein is CASSEPSGGGEQYF. In nucleotides, the CDR3 is TGTGCCAGCAGCGAACCTAGCGGGGGGGGCGAGCAGTACTTC.

This clone was counted many times. The CDR3 here is CASSQEAQVRNIQYF. CDR3 bases: TGCGCCAGCAGCCAAGAGGCGCAGGTGAGAAACATTCAGTACTTC. The V and J genes are TRBV4-1 and TRBJ2-4; no clear D gene. CDR3 length: 15 residues. CDR1 MGHRA and CDR2 YSYEKL come from the germline V gene. Trimming stripped 0 bases from V and 6 bases from J, with 12 bases between.

This clone was counted at least ten times. V is TRBV28 and J is TRBJ1-1; 10 positions agree with TRBD1. The J segment lost 4 bases and the V segment lost 5 bases, leaving 10 bases of the junction unmatched. Germline-derived CDR1 and CDR2 are MDHEN and SYDVKM. The CDR3 length is 16 residues. The CDR3 protein is CASSPRQGAGITEAFF. The CDR3 DNA reads TGTGCCAGCAGTCCCAGACAGGGGGCGGGAATCACTGAAGCTTTCTTT.

This clone was seen many times. This rearrangement joins TRBV11-2 to TRBJ1-6, with D possibly being TRBD1 (6 bases). The V and J ends lost 6 bases and 8 bases respectively, with 11 bases between them. Germline V gene sequence: CDR1 SGHAT, CDR2 FQNNGV. The CDR3 covers 13 residues. CDR3 sequence: CASSFNRDSPLHF. CDR3 DNA: TGTGCCAGCAGTTTCAACAGGGATTCACCCCTCCACTTT.

This clone has a count of ten or more. The chain is built from TRBV12-5 and TRBJ2-3; TRBD1 might be the D (5 bases). This CDR3 comprises 13 residues. Germline assignment: CDR1 LGHNT and CDR2 FRNRAP. Trimming removed 0 bases from V and 6 bases from J, with 7 bases in between. This CDR3 reads CASGLVSGDTQYF. CDR3 nucleotide sequence: TGTGCTAGTGGTTTGGTATCAGGGGATACGCAGTATTTT.

This clone was seen a few times. The rearrangement links TRBV11-1 to TRBJ1-2, with 9 bases lining up with TRBD1. Trimming removed 6 bases from V and 5 bases from J; junction bases left unmatched: 4. The CDR3 loop spans 13 amino acids. Germline V gene sequence: CDR1 SGHAT, CDR2 FQDESV (reference sequence). CDR3 residues: CASSPGQGYGYTF. The DNA for the CDR3 is TGTGCCAGCAGTCCGGGACAGGGATATGGCTACACCTTC.

This clone was seen many times. The chain is built from TRBV25-1 and TRBJ2-7; the match to TRBD2 covers 9 bases. The V gene's germline CDR1 is MGHDK and CDR2 SYGVNS. V trimming: 1 base; J trimming: 4 bases; junction bases outside the gene matches: 11. The CDR3 extends over 17 amino acids. This chain's CDR3 is CASSESRGGASGYEQYF. Written as DNA, the CDR3 is TGTGCCAGCAGTGAATCCCGCGGGGGGGCATCAGGGTACGAGCAGTACTTC.

There are a few counts of this clone. This sequence joins TRBV5-1 and TRBJ1-6, with 7 bases lining up with TRBD1. Germline trimming cut 4 bases from V and 3 bases from J; bases unmatched to any gene: 7. This CDR3 is 16 amino acids long. Germline V gene sequence: CDR1 SGHRS, CDR2 YFSETQ. This CDR3 reads CASSTLGTDYNSPLHF. CDR3 DNA: TGCGCCAGCAGCACGCTAGGGACAGACTATAATTCACCCCTCCACTTT.

This clone was recorded many times. This chain joins TRBV6-5 and TRBJ1-2, with TRBD1 as a possible D gene (6 bases). The CDR3 covers 14 residues. V gave up 2 bases and J gave up 2 bases, with 9 bases separating them. In germline, CDR1 is MNHEY, CDR2 SVGAGI. CDR3 residues: CASSYDRKNYGYTF. As DNA, the CDR3 is TGTGCCAGCAGTTACGACAGGAAAAACTATGGCTACACCTTC.

This clone was observed many times. The rearrangement joins TRBV12-3 or TRBV12-4 to TRBJ2-2; 7 bases line up with TRBD1. The junction had 3 bases not matched to a gene; V was cut back by 7 bases and J by 7 bases. This CDR3 is 12 amino acids long. This CDR3 is CASKTGIGELFF. The CDR3 DNA is TGTGCCAGCAAGACAGGGATCGGGGAGCTGTTTTTT.

The V call is TRBV4-2, the J call TRBJ1-1; D unresolved. Germline V gives CDR1 LGHNA, CDR2 YNFKEQ. There are 15 residues in the CDR3. Trimming pared 2 bases from V and 1 base from J, leaving 11 bases between. The CDR3 reads CASSQSDFSNTEAFF. In DNA, the CDR3 is TGTGCCAGCAGCCAAAGCGACTTTTCGAACACTGAAGCTTTCTTT.

In its sample, this clone was seen many times. This chain links TRBV9 with TRBJ1-1, with D perhaps matching TRBD1 (5 bases). Between the trimmed V and J ends, which lost 0 bases and 4 bases, there was a span of 10 bases. Germline assignment: CDR1 SGDLS and CDR2 YYNGEE. CDR3 length: 14 amino acids. In DNA form, the CDR3 reads TGTGCCAGCAGCGTAGGGGGGGGGTCCACTGAAGCTTTCTTT. Amino acids: CASSVGGGSTEAFF.

This clone has at least ten counts. The chain carries TRBV2 and TRBJ2-3; 12 bases are shared with TRBD2. The CDR3 length is 16 residues. Unmatched junction bases numbered 8, after V lost 7 bases and J lost 3 bases. CDR1 is SNHLY and CDR2 is FYNNEI in the germline V gene. The CDR3, as DNA: TGTGCCAGCAAGGCTAGCGGGGGGGCGGCAACAGATACGCAGTATTTT. This encodes CASKASGGAATDTQYF. The whole variable domain, remainder taken from reference TRBV2 and TRBJ2-3, is EPEVTQTPSHQVTQMGQEVILRCVPISNHLYFYWYRQILGQKVEFLVSFYNNEISEKSEIFDDQFSVERPDGSNFTLKIRSTKLEDSAMYFCASKASGGAATDTQYFGPGTRLTVL.

The chain couples TRBV7-2 to TRBJ1-5; maybe TRBD1 (5 bases). Germline lookup yields CDR1 SGHTA and CDR2 FQGNSA. The CDR3 totals 16 residues. Trimming left V 5 bases short and J 3 bases short, with 17 bases between. The CDR3 coding sequence is TGTGCCAGCAGCCCAGTGGGGGGGGGTACCAATCAGCCCCAGCATTTT. This gives the protein CASSPVGGGTNQPQHF.

This clone was picked up a small number of times. V and J are TRBV7-2 and TRBJ2-3; TRBD2 matches 14 bases. CDR1 SGHTA and CDR2 FQGNSA come from the germline V gene. The CDR3 contains 18 residues. V lost 5 bases, J lost 2 bases, and 9 bases stayed unmatched. CDR3 loop: CASSTLPGLAGATDTQYF. CDR3 sequence (DNA): TGTGCCAGCAGCACACTACCGGGACTAGCGGGGGCCACAGATACGCAGTATTTT.

This clone was seen at least ten times. V usage is TRBV4-3 and J usage is TRBJ1-2; 8 nucleotides match TRBD1. Germline V gene sequence: CDR1 LGHNA, CDR2 YSLEER. The V gene end was trimmed by 0 bases and the J gene end by 5 bases; junction bases not matched to a gene: 11. The CDR3 is 17 residues long. The CDR3 is CASSQDHGAGGIYGYTF. CDR3 DNA: TGCGCCAGCAGCCAAGATCATGGGGCAGGGGGCATATATGGCTACACCTTC.

This clone was detected a few times. The rearrangement links TRBV25-1 to TRBJ1-2; TRBD1 matches 7 bases. Per germline, CDR1 MGHDK and CDR2 SYGVNS. V shed 8 bases and J 8 bases; nucleotides not matched to a gene: 11. The CDR3 length is 13 residues. Here the CDR3 reads CASDRTGGGGYTF. The DNA for the CDR3 is TGTGCCAGCGACCGGACAGGCGGGGGGGGCTACACCTTC.

The chain recombines TRBV12-3 or TRBV12-4 with TRBJ1-6; 9 nucleotides match TRBD1. The CDR3 runs 14 residues. The trim removed 5 bases at V and 10 bases at J, leaving 6 bases unmatched. The CDR3 region is CASSQGTGNSPLHF. CDR3 in DNA: TGTGCCAGCAGTCAGGGGACAGGGAACTCACCCCTCCACTTT.

Many counts were recorded for this clone. V usage is TRBV27 and J usage is TRBJ1-1; weak D call: TRBD1 (5 bases). CDR3 length equals 13 residues. CDR1 is MNHEY, CDR2 SMNVEV, per germline (reference sequence). V gave up 6 bases and J gave up 1 base, with 9 bases separating them. The CDR3 nucleotides read TGTGCCAGCAGGACACAGGCGAACACTGAAGCTTTCTTT. Its protein is CASRTQANTEAFF.

This clone was picked up many times. The chain links TRBV29-1 to TRBJ2-6; D gene uncertain. Germline CDR1 reads SQVTM; CDR2 reads ANQGSEA. This CDR3 is built from 19 residues. The CDR3 DNA follows: TGCAGGTCTTGCCAGGCCGTCCCTCCTCCGAGCTCTGGGGCCAACGTCCTGACTTTC. It translates to CRSCQAVPPPSSGANVLTF.

This clone has a count of ten or more. V is TRBV4-3 and J is TRBJ1-1, with 10 bases lining up with TRBD1. Unmatched junction bases numbered 10, after V lost 5 bases and J lost 1 base. CDR3 length equals 17 residues. Germline V gene lookup returns CDR1 LGHNA and CDR2 YSLEER. The CDR3 sequence is CASSDRDRGNRNTEAFF. CDR3 nucleotide sequence: TGCGCCAGCAGCGACCGGGACAGGGGAAATCGGAACACTGAAGCTTTCTTT.

In this sample, this clone turned up many times. V usage is TRBV18 and J usage is TRBJ2-4; 8 nucleotides line up with TRBD1. The CDR3 covers 16 residues. V trimming: 4 bases; J trimming: 3 bases; junction bases outside the gene matches: 8. Germline values: CDR1 KGHSH, CDR2 LQKENI. CDR3 amino acids: CASSLPRGRGKNIQYF. CDR3 sequence (DNA): TGTGCCAGCTCACTTCCCAGGGGGCGCGGCAAAAACATTCAGTACTTC.

This clone was found many times. The chain recombines TRBV7-9 with TRBJ2-7; tentatively, D is TRBD1 (6 bases). The ends were cut back, 4 bases at V and 6 bases at J, with 10 bases in the middle. CDR3 size: 12 residues. Germline values: CDR1 SEHNR, CDR2 FQNEAQ (reference sequence). This CDR3 is CASSSDSLEQYF. The DNA of the CDR3 is TGTGCCAGCAGCTCGGACAGCCTCGAGCAGTACTTC.

This clone was observed many times. The V call is TRBV6-1, the J call TRBJ2-2, with D unresolved. The CDR3 contains 14 residues. CDR1 and CDR2 (germline): MNHNS, SASEGT. The V and J ends lost 2 bases and 2 bases respectively, with 6 bases between them. CDR3 protein: CASSEQANTGELFF. CDR3 DNA sequence: TGTGCCAGCAGTGAACAGGCAAACACCGGGGAGCTGTTTTTT.

This clone has more than one count but fewer than ten. The chain uses TRBV6-2 or TRBV6-3 and TRBJ2-3; a possible D gene is TRBD2 (7 bases). Germline V gene sequence: CDR1 MNHEY, CDR2 SVGEGT. V was pared by 4 bases and J by 1 base, with 12 bases between. This CDR3 has 15 amino acids. CDR3 nucleotide sequence: TGTGCCAGCAGTTCCATAGGGGGGGGCACAGATACGCAGTATTTT. Residues: CASSSIGGGTDTQYF.

This clone was counted at least ten times. The V call is TRBV7-9, the J call TRBJ1-1; possible D gene TRBD1, 5 bases. With 5 bases removed from V and 5 bases from J, the gap between germline ends came to 18 bases. This CDR3 spans 15 amino acids. CDR1 and CDR2 (germline): SEHNR, FQNEAQ (reference sequence). CDR3 sequence (DNA): TGTGCCAGCAGCCTCGGACGATCAGGGTTGACTGAAGCTTTCTTT. This sequence encodes CASSLGRSGLTEAFF.